This T cell receptor (beta chain) was sequenced during a study of T cell responses to AZD1222 COVID-19 vaccine. TCRdb's copy holds only in-frame clones and misses some; the assay was immunoSEQ multiplex PCR. Among over 95,000 clones listed, 84% were seen once. The CDR3 runs 13 residues. Trimming stripped 6 bases from V and 0 bases from J, with 9 bases between. Germline CDR1 SQVTM, CDR2 ANQGSEA. The chain is built from TRBV29-1 and TRBJ1-5, with D possibly TRBD1 on 5 matching bases. The source is an adult who received the AZD1222 COVID-19 vaccine. Sequencing used peripheral blood, obtained 28 days after the second AZD1222 dose. The CDR3 nucleotides are TGCAGCGTCGGGACGGATAGCAATCAGCCCCAGCATTTT. It translates to CSVGTDSNQPQHF.